This T cell receptor beta chain was identified in a study of blood T cell repertoires in COVID-19. Study-wide background: Some COVID-19 samples were acute and others convalescent; all came from the United States, Italy and Spain. T cells, B-cell-depleted T cells, or PBMCs supplied cDNA or gDNA.

Per the authors' pipeline: Estimation of nucleated cell counts was performed using reference gene primer amplification. Profiled with immunoSEQ multiplex PCR; TCRdb holds only in-frame clones, not every one. For V, J and clone size, that table is used; D and trimming come from the DNA. Counted here are 70,000 to 90,000 clones, approximately 87% occurring once; the ten biggest clones make up 11%. V was clipped by 0 bases and J by 2 bases, with 11 bases between them. This CDR3 spans 16 amino acids. Germline V gene lookup returns CDR1 SGHKS and CDR2 YYEKEE (reference sequence). The specimen sequenced was peripheral blood. The sequence was collected from a human donor in a cohort sampled during active COVID-19. The chain joins TRBV5-5 to TRBJ1-4, with D tentatively TRBD1 (5 bases). The DNA of the CDR3 is TGTGCCAGCAGCTTGGGGGTTGGGGGGACTAATGAAAAACTGTTTTTT. It yields the protein CASSLGVGGTNEKLFF. The complete variable domain, with remaining parts taken from reference TRBV5-5 and TRBJ1-4, reads DAGVTQSPTHLIKTRGQQVTLRCSPISGHKSVSWYQQVLGQGPQFIFQYYEKEERGRGNFPDRFSARQFPNYSSELNVNALLLGDSALYLCASSLGVGGTNEKLFFGSGTQLSVL.